This paragraph reports one TCR beta chain. Its target is unknown. The data belong to a study of T cell responses to AZD1222 COVID-19 vaccine. V lost 1 base to trimming and J lost 10 bases; unmatched junction nucleotides: 12. There are 17 residues in the CDR3. The germline CDR1 and CDR2 sequences are SGDLS and YYNGEE. Sequencing was performed with immunoSEQ multiplex PCR; in TCRdb, only in-frame clones are kept and a portion is missing. Of 140,000 to 150,000 clones listed, more than 85% were seen once; the top ten hold around 3.6%. Findings and limits, study-wide: Spike-specific TCR breadth and depth grew following two AZD1222 doses. No repertoire was sampled before or during the peak T cell response, only after it. The donors showed a predominance of white British ancestry and of females, with possible underestimation of clonal diversity. Among those given AZD1222, only five or six were seropositive at baseline.

This sequence joins TRBV9 and TRBJ2-1, with 12 bases identical to TRBD2. The clonotype was recovered from an adult in good health. The source material was peripheral blood, sampled on day 0 of AZD1222 vaccination. CDR3: CASSVRLAGVFPEEQFF. CDR3 coding DNA: TGTGCCAGCAGCGTAAGACTAGCGGGAGTTTTCCCGGAGGAGCAGTTCTTC.